The clone carrying this TCR beta chain was seen many times. Its antigen is not identified. The library targeted TCRbeta and was prepared with unique molecular identifiers. TCRdb re-analysed the PCR reads in MiXCR, keeping a single row per CDR3 protein. The profile covers about 70,000 distinct CDR3 sequences, with about 11% appearing a single time and roughly 13% taken by the ten largest. This entry comes from a study of T-cell reconstitution after alpha-beta-depleted transplantation in children. The study, taken as a whole, reports: Reportedly, only several hundred clones from non-depleted graft cells drove alpha-beta T-cell counts at about two months. T-cell counts and diversity at one year post-transplant came mainly from newly produced T cells. Several patients had high TCRbeta diversity at day 60; it came from surviving recipient T cells and thymic progenitors.

This CDR3 has 14 residues. Germline V gene data show CDR1 as MNHEY and CDR2 as SMNVEV (reference sequence). Trimming removed 7 bases from V and 3 bases from J, with 16 bases in between. This chain connects TRBV27 to TRBJ2-7; a weak D match, TRBD1 (6 bases). Here the sequenced sample was PBMCs, taken before TCRalphabeta/CD19-depleted stem cell transplant. This receptor was taken from a boy younger than 18 with acute myeloid leukemia, due to receive a stem cell transplant. CDR3 sequence reads: CASNEARGIYEQYF. The CDR3 DNA follows: TGTGCCAGCAACGAGGCCAGGGGAATCTACGAGCAGTACTTC.